This record concerns one T cell receptor (beta chain) sequence. Profiled with immunoSEQ multiplex PCR; TCRdb holds only in-frame clones, not every one. The sample lists 60,000 to 80,000 clones, 80% to 90% occurring once. In germline, CDR1 is SNHLY, CDR2 FYNNEI. The CDR3 has 15 amino acids. J was trimmed by 1 base and V by 6 bases; bases with no gene match: 5. The sample belongs to a study of OX40 agonist ivuxolimab in advanced cancers. A history of autoimmune disease or systemic immunosuppression excluded patients. This sequence originates from an adult with an advanced solid tumor such as melanoma, head and neck, liver or kidney cancer. This sequence joins TRBV2 and TRBJ2-3, with 9 bases identical to TRBD1. The sequences come from CD4+ or CD8+ T cells sorted from blood, collected in a trial of the OX40 agonist ivuxolimab. CDR3 amino acids: CASRGQGWGTDTQYF. The CDR3 nucleotides read TGTGCCAGCAGGGGACAGGGCTGGGGCACAGATACGCAGTATTTT.